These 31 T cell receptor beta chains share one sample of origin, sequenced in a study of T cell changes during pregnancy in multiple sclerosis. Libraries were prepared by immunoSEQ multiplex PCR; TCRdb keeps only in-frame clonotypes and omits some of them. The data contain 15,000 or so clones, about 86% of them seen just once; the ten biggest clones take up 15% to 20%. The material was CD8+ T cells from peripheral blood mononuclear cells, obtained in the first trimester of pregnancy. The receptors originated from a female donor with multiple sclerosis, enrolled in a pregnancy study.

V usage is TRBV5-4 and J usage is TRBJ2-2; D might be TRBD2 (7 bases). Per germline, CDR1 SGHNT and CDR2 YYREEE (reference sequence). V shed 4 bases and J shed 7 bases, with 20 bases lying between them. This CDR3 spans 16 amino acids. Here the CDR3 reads CASSHHLRGQDGELFF. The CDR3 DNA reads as TGTGCCAGCAGCCACCATCTGCGGGGGCAGGACGGGGAGCTGTTTTTT. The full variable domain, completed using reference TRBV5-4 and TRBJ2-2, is ETGVTQSPTHLIKTRGQQVTLRCSSQSGHNTVSWYQQALGQGPQFIFQYYREEENGRGNFPPRFSGLQFPNYSSELNVNALELDDSALYLCASSHHLRGQDGELFFGEGSRLTVL.

The CDR3 nucleotides read TGCGCCAGCAGCCAAGTTAGCATTCCGGCAAATTCACCCCTCCACTTT. Translation: CASSQVSIPANSPLHF. V gene TRBV4-1 combines with J gene TRBJ1-6; D ambiguous. V lost 1 base and J lost 7, with 14 bases in between. This CDR3 has 16 amino acids. The germline gives CDR1 MGHRA, CDR2 YSYEKL.

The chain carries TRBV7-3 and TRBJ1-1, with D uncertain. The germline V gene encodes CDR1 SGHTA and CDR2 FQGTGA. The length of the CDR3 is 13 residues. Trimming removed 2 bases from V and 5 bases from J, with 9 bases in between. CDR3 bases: TGTGCCAGCAGCTTATGGGCGGGGACTGAAGCTTTCTTT. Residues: CASSLWAGTEAFF. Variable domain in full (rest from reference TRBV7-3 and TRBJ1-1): GAGVSQTPSNKVTEKGKYVELRCDPISGHTALYWYRQSLGQGPEFLIYFQGTGAADDSGLPNDRFFAVRPEGSVSTLKIQRTERGDSAVYLCASSLWAGTEAFFGQGTRLTVV.

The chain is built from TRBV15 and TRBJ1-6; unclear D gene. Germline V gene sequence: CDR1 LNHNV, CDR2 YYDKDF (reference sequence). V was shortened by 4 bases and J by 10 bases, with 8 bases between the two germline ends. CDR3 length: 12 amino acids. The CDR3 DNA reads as TGTGCCACCAGCAAGTCGGGATCACCCCTCCACTTT. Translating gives CATSKSGSPLHF.

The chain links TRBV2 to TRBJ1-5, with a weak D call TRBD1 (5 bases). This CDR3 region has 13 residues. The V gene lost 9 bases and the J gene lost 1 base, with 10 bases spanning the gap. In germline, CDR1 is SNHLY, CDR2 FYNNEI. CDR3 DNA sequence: TGTGCCAGTAACCCAGGGAGCAATCAGCCCCAGCATTTT. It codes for CASNPGSNQPQHF.

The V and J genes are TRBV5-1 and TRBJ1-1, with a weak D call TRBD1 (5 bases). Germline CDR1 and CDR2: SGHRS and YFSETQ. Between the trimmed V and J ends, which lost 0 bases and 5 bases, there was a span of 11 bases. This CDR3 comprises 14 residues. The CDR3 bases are TGCGCCAGCAGCTTGGGGGCCGGGGGGACTGAAGCTTTCTTT. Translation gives CASSLGAGGTEAFF.

The CDR3 DNA is TGTGCCTGGAGTGTAGGGAGGCATCAGCCCCAGCATTTT. It codes for CAWSVGRHQPQHF. The rearrangement uses TRBV30 and TRBJ1-5; the D is unclear. CDR1 and CDR2 from the germline V gene are GTSNPN and SVGIG (reference sequence). The CDR3 covers 13 residues. Between the trimmed V and J ends, which lost 0 bases and 5 bases, there was a span of 8 bases.

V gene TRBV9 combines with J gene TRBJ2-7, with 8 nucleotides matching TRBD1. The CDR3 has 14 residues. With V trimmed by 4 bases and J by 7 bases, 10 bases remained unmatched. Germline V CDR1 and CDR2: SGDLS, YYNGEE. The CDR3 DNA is TGTGCCAGCAGCTACCAGGGGGCGCCGGGTGAGCAGTACTTC. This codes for CASSYQGAPGEQYF.

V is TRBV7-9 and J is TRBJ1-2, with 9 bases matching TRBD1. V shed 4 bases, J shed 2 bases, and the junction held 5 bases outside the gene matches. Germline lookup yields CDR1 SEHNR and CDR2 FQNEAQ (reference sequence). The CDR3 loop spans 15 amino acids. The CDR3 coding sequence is TGTGCCAGCAGCTCCGGGACAGGGATAAACTATGGCTACACCTTC. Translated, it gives CASSSGTGINYGYTF. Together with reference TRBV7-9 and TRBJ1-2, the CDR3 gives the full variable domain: DTGVSQNPRHKITKRGQNVTFRCDPISEHNRLYWYRQTLGQGPEFLTYFQNEAQLEKSRLLSDRFSAERPKGSFSTLEIQRTEQGDSAMYLCASSSGTGINYGYTFGSGTRLTVV.

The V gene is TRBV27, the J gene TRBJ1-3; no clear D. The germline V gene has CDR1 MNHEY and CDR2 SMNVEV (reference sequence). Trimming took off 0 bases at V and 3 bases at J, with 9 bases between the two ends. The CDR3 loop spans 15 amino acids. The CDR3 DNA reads TGTGCCAGCAGTTTATCGAGGGCGGTTGGAAACACCATATATTTT. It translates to CASSLSRAVGNTIYF.

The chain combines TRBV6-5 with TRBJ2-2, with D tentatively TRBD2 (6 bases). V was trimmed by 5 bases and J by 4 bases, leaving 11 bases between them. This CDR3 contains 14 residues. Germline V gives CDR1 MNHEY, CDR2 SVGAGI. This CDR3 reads CASSGDGGTGELFF. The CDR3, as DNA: TGTGCCAGCAGTGGGGACGGGGGCACCGGGGAGCTGTTTTTT.

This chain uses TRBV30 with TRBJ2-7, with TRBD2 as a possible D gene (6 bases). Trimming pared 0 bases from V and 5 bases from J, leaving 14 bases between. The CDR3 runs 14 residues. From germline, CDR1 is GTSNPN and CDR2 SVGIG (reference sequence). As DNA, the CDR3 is TGTGCCTGGAGTGTACTGGGGGGTCAGGACGAGCAGTACTTC. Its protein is CAWSVLGGQDEQYF.

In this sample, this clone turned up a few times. The CDR3: CASSYLEEEGYTF. CDR3 nucleotides: TGTGCCAGCAGTTATCTGGAGGAGGAAGGCTACACCTTC. The gene calls are TRBV6-5 and TRBJ1-2; unclear D gene. The germline V gene has CDR1 MNHEY and CDR2 SVGAGI. The CDR3 is 13 residues long. V was trimmed by 3 bases and J by 8 bases, leaving 13 bases between them.

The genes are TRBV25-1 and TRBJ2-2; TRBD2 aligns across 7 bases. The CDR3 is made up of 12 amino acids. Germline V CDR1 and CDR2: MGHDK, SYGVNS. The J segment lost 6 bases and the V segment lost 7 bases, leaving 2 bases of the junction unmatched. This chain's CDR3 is CASKRGSGELFF. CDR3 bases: TGTGCCAGCAAGCGGGGTTCCGGGGAGCTGTTTTTT.

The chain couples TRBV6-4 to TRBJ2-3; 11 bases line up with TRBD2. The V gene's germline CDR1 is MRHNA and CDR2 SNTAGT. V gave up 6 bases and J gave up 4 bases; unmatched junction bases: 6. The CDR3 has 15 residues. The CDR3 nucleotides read TGTGCCAGCAGCCGAACTAGCGGGAGTGCAGATACGCAGTATTTT. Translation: CASSRTSGSADTQYF.

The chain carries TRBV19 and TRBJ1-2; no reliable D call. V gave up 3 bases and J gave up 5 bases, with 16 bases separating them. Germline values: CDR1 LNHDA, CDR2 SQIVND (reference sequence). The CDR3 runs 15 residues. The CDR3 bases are TGTGCCAGTAGTATGGGGTTGTCGGAGGAGTATGGCTACACCTTC. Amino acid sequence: CASSMGLSEEYGYTF.

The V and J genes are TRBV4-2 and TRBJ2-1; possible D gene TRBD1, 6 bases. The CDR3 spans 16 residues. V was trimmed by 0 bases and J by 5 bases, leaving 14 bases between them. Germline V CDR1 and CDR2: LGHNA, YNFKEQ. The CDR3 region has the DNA TGTGCCAGCAGCCAAGAGAATAGGGGGATAAACAATGAGCAGTTCTTC. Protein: CASSQENRGINNEQFF.

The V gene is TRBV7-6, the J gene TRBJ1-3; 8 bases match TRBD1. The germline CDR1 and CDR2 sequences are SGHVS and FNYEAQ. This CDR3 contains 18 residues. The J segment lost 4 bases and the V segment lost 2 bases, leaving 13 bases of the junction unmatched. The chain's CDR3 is CASSLSPPDRDEGNTIYF. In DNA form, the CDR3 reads TGTGCCAGCAGCTTATCCCCCCCGGACAGGGACGAAGGAAACACCATATATTTT.

CDR3 coding DNA: TGCAGCGTCGAAATCCCCCCTAAGGGGCCGAATGACAATGAGCAGTTCTTC. Translation: CSVEIPPKGPNDNEQFF. The chain combines TRBV29-1 with TRBJ2-1, with D possibly matching TRBD1 (5 bases). V lost 6 bases and J 5 bases, leaving 26 bases between the germline ends. The CDR3 consists of 17 residues. Per germline, CDR1 SQVTM and CDR2 ANQGSEA.

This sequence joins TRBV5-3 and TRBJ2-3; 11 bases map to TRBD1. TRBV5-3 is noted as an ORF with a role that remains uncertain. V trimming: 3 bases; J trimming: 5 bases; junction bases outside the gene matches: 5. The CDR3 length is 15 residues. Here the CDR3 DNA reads TGTGCCAGAAGCTCCCGGACAGGGGGCATAGATACGCAGTATTTT. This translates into CARSSRTGGIDTQYF.

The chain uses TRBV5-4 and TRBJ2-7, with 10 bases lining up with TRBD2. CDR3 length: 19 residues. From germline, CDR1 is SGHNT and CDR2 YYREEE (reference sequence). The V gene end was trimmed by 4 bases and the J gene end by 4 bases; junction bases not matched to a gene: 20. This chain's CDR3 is CASSALGGSGGKSPYEQYF. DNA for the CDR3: TGTGCCAGCAGCGCCCTAGGGGGTAGCGGGGGGAAATCCCCTTACGAGCAGTACTTC.

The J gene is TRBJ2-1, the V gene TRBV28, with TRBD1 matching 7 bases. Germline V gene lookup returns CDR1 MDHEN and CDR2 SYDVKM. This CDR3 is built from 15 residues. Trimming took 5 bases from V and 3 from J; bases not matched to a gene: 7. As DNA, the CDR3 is TGTGCCAGCAGTCCTGCCCCAGGGGGCTACAATGAGCAGTTCTTC. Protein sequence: CASSPAPGGYNEQFF.

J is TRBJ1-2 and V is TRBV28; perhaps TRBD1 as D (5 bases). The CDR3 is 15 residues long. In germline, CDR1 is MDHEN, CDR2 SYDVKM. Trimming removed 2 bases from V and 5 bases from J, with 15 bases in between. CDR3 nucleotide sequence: TGTGCCAGCAGTTTAGCCTTCTCAGGGCAATATGGCTACACCTTC. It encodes CASSLAFSGQYGYTF.

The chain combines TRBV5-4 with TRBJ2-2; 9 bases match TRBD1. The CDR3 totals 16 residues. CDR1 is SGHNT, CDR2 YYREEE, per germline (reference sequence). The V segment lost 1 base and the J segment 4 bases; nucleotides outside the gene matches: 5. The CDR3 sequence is CASSLPGTGTTGELFF. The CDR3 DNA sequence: TGTGCCAGCAGCTTGCCCGGGACAGGGACCACCGGGGAGCTGTTTTTT.

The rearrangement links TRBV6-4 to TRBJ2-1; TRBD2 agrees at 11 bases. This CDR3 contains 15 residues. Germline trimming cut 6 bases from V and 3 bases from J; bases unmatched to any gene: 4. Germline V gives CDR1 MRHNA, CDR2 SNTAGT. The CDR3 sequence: CASRATSGDYNEQFF. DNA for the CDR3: TGTGCCAGCAGGGCGACTAGCGGGGACTACAATGAGCAGTTCTTC.

The CDR3 DNA follows: TGTGCCAGCAGTTTCAGGACAGGGGGAGAGACCCAGTACTTC. Translation gives CASSFRTGGETQYF. The rearrangement uses TRBV27 and TRBJ2-5; 10 positions match TRBD1. The length of the CDR3 is 14 residues. Looked up from germline, CDR1 is MNHEY and CDR2 is SMNVEV (reference sequence). With 3 bases clipped from V and 4 bases from J, the junction kept 2 bases outside the gene matches.

Here the CDR3 DNA reads TGTGCCAGCAGTTCGCAGGGTGTCGTCCAAGAGACCCAGTACTTC. It yields the protein CASSSQGVVQETQYF. The chain joins TRBV27 to TRBJ2-5; tentatively, D is TRBD1 (5 bases). The CDR3 is made up of 15 amino acids. Germline V gene data show CDR1 as MNHEY and CDR2 as SMNVEV (reference sequence). The V gene lost 4 bases and the J gene lost 1 base, with 13 bases spanning the gap.

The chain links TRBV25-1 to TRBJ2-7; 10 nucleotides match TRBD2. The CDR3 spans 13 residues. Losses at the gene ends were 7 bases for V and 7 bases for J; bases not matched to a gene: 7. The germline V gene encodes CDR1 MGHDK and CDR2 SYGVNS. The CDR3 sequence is CASTAGGPSEQYF. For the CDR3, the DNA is TGTGCCAGCACAGCGGGAGGGCCGAGTGAGCAGTACTTC.

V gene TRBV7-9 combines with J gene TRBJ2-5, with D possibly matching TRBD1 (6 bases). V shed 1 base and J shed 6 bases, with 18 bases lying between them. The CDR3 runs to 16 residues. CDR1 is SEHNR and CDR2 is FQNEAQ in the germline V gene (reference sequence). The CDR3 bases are TGTGCCAGCAGCTTAGACCCGGGACATCCTACGAAGACCCAGTACTTC. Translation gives CASSLDPGHPTKTQYF.

In DNA, the CDR3 is TGTGCCAGCAGCAACAGGGACTGGGCACCCAACACTGAAGCTTTCTTT. Its protein product is CASSNRDWAPNTEAFF. The chain links TRBV21-1 to TRBJ1-1. TRBV21-1 is classified as a pseudogene. The CDR3 loop spans 16 amino acids.

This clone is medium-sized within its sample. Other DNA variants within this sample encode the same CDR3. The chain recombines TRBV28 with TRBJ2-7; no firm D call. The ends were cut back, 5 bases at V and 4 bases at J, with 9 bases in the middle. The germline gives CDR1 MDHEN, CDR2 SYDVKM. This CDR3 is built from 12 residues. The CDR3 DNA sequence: TGTGCCAGCAGTCTTCGAGGTTACGAGCAGTACTTC. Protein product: CASSLRGYEQYF.